This entry concerns a single TCR beta chain. Its target is not known. The data were obtained in a study of shared clonotypes between healthy human individuals. Deep-level assay runs were performed. In the original workflow: For the immunoSEQ data, sequences were junction-only without quality scores, so filtering differed. Using immunoSEQ multiplex PCR, the repertoire was profiled, and TCRdb retains in-frame clones only, with some absent. V and J calls and clone size are as listed in that table; D and trimming were resolved from the DNA. This table has roughly 2 million clones, approximately 94% appearing once. Positively selected for CCR7, the CD45RO-negative cells used as naive CD8 cells excluded terminally differentiated effector memory CD45RA+ cells. Healthy adults negative for HIV, lacking recent acute infections or vaccinations, served as donors. Study results and caveats: Larger estimated richness was generally seen in naive subsets than in memory subsets.

This receptor was obtained from a man younger than 30 in good health. Sequences were obtained from naive CD8+ T cells sorted from blood.

The DNA of the CDR3 is TGCGCCAGCAGCCAAGGGGCCCTAAGCAATCAGCCCCAGCATTTT. It yields the protein CASSQGALSNQPQHF. V and J are TRBV4-1 and TRBJ1-5; the D is unclear. V was trimmed by 1 base and J by 1 base, leaving 8 bases between them. This CDR3 is 15 amino acids long. The germline CDR1 and CDR2 sequences are MGHRA and YSYEKL.